Following are 6 T cell receptor beta chains from one sample sequenced in a study of monozygotic twins with inflammatory bowel disease. TCRdb processed the 5' RACE reads again and assigns one entry to each CDR3 protein, with no DNA. This table holds approximately 120,000 distinct CDR3 sequences. Source material: blood. The receptor set was obtained from a human donor with ulcerative colitis or Crohn's disease, or a healthy co-twin of an affected twin (not recorded which).

The chain combines TRBV5-5 with TRBJ2-1. The CDR3 length is 15 residues. Germline values: CDR1 SGHKS, CDR2 YYEKEE (reference sequence). CDR3: CASSLVILYGDEQFF.

J is TRBJ2-3 and V is TRBV9; TCRdb names TRBD1, which stays unverified in the absence of DNA. The CDR3 is 14 amino acids. Germline V gives CDR1 SGDLS, CDR2 YYNGEE. CDR3 in amino acids: CASSTTGGTDTQYF.

The chain uses TRBV20-1 and TRBJ1-5; the D call from TCRdb, TRBD1, cannot be confirmed without DNA. Germline lookup yields CDR1 DFQATT and CDR2 SNEGSKA (reference sequence). The CDR3 sequence is 14 residues long. This CDR3 reads CSASRLTENQPQHF.

The rearrangement joins TRBV6-6 to TRBJ1-6. This CDR3 spans 13 amino acids. The V gene's germline CDR1 is MNHNY and CDR2 SVGAGI (reference sequence). CDR3 protein: CASSYGEDSPLHF.

This rearrangement joins TRBV10-1 to TRBJ2-1; lacking DNA, the TRBD2 call made by TCRdb goes unchecked. The CDR3 is made up of 19 amino acids. Germline CDR1 reads WNHNN; CDR2 reads SYGVQD (reference sequence). CDR3 sequence: CASSDHGLAGGFSYNEQFF.

The chain couples TRBV28 to TRBJ1-1; TCRdb returns TRBD1, unconfirmable since there is no DNA. CDR3 length: 18 amino acids. Looked up from germline, CDR1 is MDHEN and CDR2 is SYDVKM. CDR3 residues: CASSPRAGTGKGNTEAFF. Based on the CDR3 plus reference TRBV28 and TRBJ1-1, the full variable domain is DVKVTQSSRYLVKRTGEKVFLECVQDMDHENMFWYRQDPGLGLRLIYFSYDVKMKEKGDIPEGYSVSREKKERFSLILESASTNQTSMYLCASSPRAGTGKGNTEAFFGQGTRLTVV.